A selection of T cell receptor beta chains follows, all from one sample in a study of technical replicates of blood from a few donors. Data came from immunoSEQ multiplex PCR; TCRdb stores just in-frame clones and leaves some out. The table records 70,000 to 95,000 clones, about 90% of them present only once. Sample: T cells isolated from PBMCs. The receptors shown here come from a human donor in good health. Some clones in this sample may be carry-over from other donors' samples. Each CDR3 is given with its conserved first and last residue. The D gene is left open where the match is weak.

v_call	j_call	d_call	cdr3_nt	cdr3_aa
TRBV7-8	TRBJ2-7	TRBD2	TGTGCCAGCAGCTTCGGTATCCTAGCGGGAGGTTTCTACGAGCAGTACTTC	CASSFGILAGGFYEQYF
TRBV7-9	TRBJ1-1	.	TGTGCCAGCAGCTTATATGGAGAGAACACTGAAGCTTTCTTT	CASSLYGENTEAFF
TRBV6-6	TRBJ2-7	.	TGTGCCAGCCGGGGATCCTACGAGCAGTACTTC	CASRGSYEQYF
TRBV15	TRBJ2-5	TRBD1	TGTGCCACCAGCAGAGATCCGAGCAGGGGGCAGGAGACCCAGTACTTC	CATSRDPSRGQETQYF
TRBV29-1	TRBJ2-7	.	TGCAGCGTACTTACCTCCTACGAGCAGTACTTC	CSVLTSYEQYF
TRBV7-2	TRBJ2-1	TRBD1	TGTGCCAGCAACCCCCCGGGACAGGGGGTCCATGAGCAGTTCTTC	CASNPPGQGVHEQFF
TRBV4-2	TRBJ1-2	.	TGTGCCAGCAGCCAGGTCGACTTAGGCTCCAATGGCTACACCTTC	CASSQVDLGSNGYTF
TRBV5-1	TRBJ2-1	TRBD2	TGCGCCAGCAGCTTGGTCCTTAGCGGGAGGGCGAATGAGCAGTTCTTC	CASSLVLSGRANEQFF
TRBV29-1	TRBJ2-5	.	TGCAGCGGGGACCCAGGGGCCCAAGAGACCCAGTACTTC	CSGDPGAQETQYF
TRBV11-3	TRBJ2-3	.	TGTGCCAGCAGCTTAGGACTTGATGCGCAGTATTTT	CASSLGLDAQYF
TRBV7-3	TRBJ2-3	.	TGTGCCAGCAGCTTATTGGGCCGCACAGATACGCAGTATTTT	CASSLLGRTDTQYF
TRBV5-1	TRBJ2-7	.	TGCGCCAGCAGCTTGAGTCAGACCTACGAGCAGTACTTC	CASSLSQTYEQYF
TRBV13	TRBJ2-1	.	TGTGCCAGCAGCTACAAGTGGAGAGACAATGAGCAGTTCTTC	CASSYKWRDNEQFF
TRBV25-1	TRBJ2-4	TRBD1	TGTGCCAGCAGTGACTCCGGGACAGGGTTTGCCAAAAACATTCAGTACTTC	CASSDSGTGFAKNIQYF
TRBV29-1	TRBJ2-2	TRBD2	TGCAGCGTCCAAAGCGGGACTAACACCGGGGAGCTGTTTTTT	CSVQSGTNTGELFF
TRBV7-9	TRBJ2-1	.	TGTGCCAGCACGCCTACCCGCGGCGAACATAATGTAGAGCAGTTCTTC	CASTPTRGEHNVEQFF